The sequence of this TCR beta chain was determined in a study of early T cells in non-severe SARS-CoV-2 infection. Overall study: Unsorted whole blood bulk RNA was sequenced, with unpaired chains. Study-wide results and caveats: VDJdb-based annotation leaned toward anti-spike CD8 responses and missed private and CD4 specificities.

Individual cDNA molecules each received unique molecular identifiers attached to them. One entry per CDR3 protein, called by TCRdb with MiXCR from the 5' RACE reads. This table holds around 55,000 distinct CDR3 sequences, about 12% found once. J was trimmed by 7 bases and V by 6 bases; bases with no gene match: 8. Per germline, CDR1 DFQATT and CDR2 SNEGSKA (reference sequence). The CDR3 extends over 12 amino acids. This clonotype was picked up many times. As yet, its antigen is unknown. Material: whole blood. This TCR came from an adult who was a healthcare worker with PCR-confirmed SARS-CoV-2 infection or an uninfected control (not recorded which). The chain combines TRBV20-1 with TRBJ1-2; 7 bases align to TRBD1. CDR3 sequence (DNA): TGCAGTGCAGACAGGGTGGTCGTTGGCTACACCTTC. It is translated as CSADRVVVGYTF.